This T cell receptor beta chain was identified during a study of T-cell reconstitution after alpha-beta-depleted transplantation in children. CDR3 length equals 15 residues. The junction had 7 bases not matched to a gene; V was cut back by 5 bases and J by 2 bases. This clonotype was recorded a few times. Molecular barcoding with unique molecular identifiers was used for the TCRbeta library. In TCRdb, the PCR reads were re-called with MiXCR into one record per CDR3 protein. The sample has around 370,000 distinct CDR3 sequences, approximately 10% seen once. This sequence originates from a human donor who donated a stem cell graft to a child with acute lymphoblastic leukemia. The sequencing here drew on PBMCs from the stem cell graft donor, taken from the stem cell graft. The genes are TRBV12-3 or TRBV12-4 and TRBJ2-5, with 8 positions matching TRBD1. CDR3 in amino acids: CASSPGQGLQETQYF. The CDR3 nucleotides read TGTGCCAGCAGTCCCGGACAGGGCCTTCAAGAGACCCAGTACTTC.